Shown below are 19 T cell receptor beta chains from a single sample sequenced in a study of regulatory T cells in long-lasting Graves disease. Construction of TCR beta libraries relied on iRepertoire HTBI primers and on Arm-PCR targeting CDR3 regions. MiXCR, run by TCRdb on the multiplex PCR reads, gives a single entry per CDR3 protein. The repertoire includes hundreds of thousands of distinct CDR3 sequences, 16% of them detected once, and around 19% sits in the top ten. Time point defined: newly diagnosed GD, antithyroid drugs for less than 3 months. Extracted PBMC RNA gave rise to the TCR library. These data were also filed under a second study, of T cells in Graves' hyperthyroidism and ophthalmopathy.

Material: peripheral blood mononuclear cells (PBMCs), obtained at new diagnosis, from a patient treated with antithyroid drugs. These receptors all come from a young woman with Graves disease.

About this clonotype itself: A much more abundant neighbour one base away suggests this may be a read error. The chain carries TRBV28 and TRBJ1-2; the D gene is possibly TRBD1 (5 bases). Germline V gene sequence: CDR1 MDHEN, CDR2 SYDVKM. CDR3 size: 12 residues. CDR3 DNA: TGTGCCGGCAGTTTATTAGGGGTGGGCTACACCTTC. Residues: CAGSLLGVGYTF.

This clonotype was seen a few times. This sequence joins TRBV7-9 and TRBJ2-2; D possibly corresponds to TRBD2 (5 bases). The CDR3 runs 15 residues. Trimming stripped 1 base from V and 3 bases from J, with 9 bases between. Germline values: CDR1 SEHNR, CDR2 FQNEAQ (reference sequence). CDR3 in DNA: TGTGCCAGCAGCTTAGTACCGGGATACACCGGGGAGCTGTTTTTT. Protein sequence: CASSLVPGYTGELFF.

This clonotype has only a few counts. The chain uses TRBV2 and TRBJ2-7; D is possibly TRBD1 or TRBD2 (5 bases each). V lost 3 bases and J lost 4, with 10 bases in between. The CDR3 totals 13 residues. Per germline, CDR1 SNHLY and CDR2 FYNNEI. The CDR3 DNA is TGTGCCAGCAGTGAGGGACCCATTTACGAGCAGTACTTC. Residues: CASSEGPIYEQYF.

This clonotype was seen at least ten times. The CDR3 here is CASSLGLATTDTQYF. CDR3 nucleotide sequence: TGCGCCAGCAGCTTGGGTCTAGCAACAACAGATACGCAGTATTTT. The chain combines TRBV5-1 with TRBJ2-3, with TRBD2 as a possible D gene (5 bases). V was shortened by 0 bases and J by 3 bases, with 11 bases between the two germline ends. Germline CDR1 is SGHRS and CDR2 is YFSETQ. The CDR3 consists of 15 residues.

Ten or more counts support this clonotype. The chain links TRBV7-8 to TRBJ2-1; TRBD2 agrees at 14 bases. V shed 11 bases and J 10 bases; nucleotides not matched to a gene: 10. Germline V gene lookup returns CDR1 SGHVS and CDR2 FQNEAQ. The CDR3 is 14 residues long. CDR3: CASTGTSGSIEQFF. CDR3 bases: TGTGCCTCTACCGGGACTAGCGGGAGTATCGAGCAGTTCTTC.

This clonotype has only one observation. V is TRBV5-1 and J is TRBJ2-7, with D hard to call. Germline CDR1 reads SGHRS; CDR2 reads YFSETQ. Trimming shortened V by 2 bases and J by 2 bases, and 8 bases separated the two germline ends. The CDR3 is made up of 13 amino acids. CDR3 nucleotide sequence: TGCGCCAGCAGCTTATTGTCAGCCTACGAGCAGTACTTC. This encodes CASSLLSAYEQYF.

This clonotype came up many times. The chain combines TRBV11-1 with TRBJ2-5; TRBD2 might be the D (5 bases). Germline V gene sequence: CDR1 SGHAT, CDR2 FQDESV (reference sequence). Trimming shortened V by 1 base and J by 3 bases, and 9 bases separated the two germline ends. CDR3 length equals 14 residues. This chain's CDR3 is CASSLVGLKETQYF. As DNA, the CDR3 is TGTGCCAGCAGCTTAGTTGGACTTAAAGAGACCCAGTACTTC.

This sequence joins TRBV14 and TRBJ2-1; TRBD2 agrees at 11 bases. Germline assignment: CDR1 SGHDN and CDR2 FVKESK. CDR3 length: 19 residues. V lost 4 bases, J lost 2 bases, and 13 bases stayed unmatched. The CDR3 loop reads CASSPHNSPGLAAYNEQFF. CDR3 DNA: TGTGCCAGCAGCCCGCATAATTCCCCGGGACTAGCGGCCTACAATGAGCAGTTCTTC.

The table lists this clonotype with a few counts. V and J are TRBV13 and TRBJ2-3, with 8 bases matching TRBD2. CDR3 length: 15 residues. Trimming cost V 3 bases and J 0 bases; bases outside gene matches: 2. Germline lookup yields CDR1 PRHDT and CDR2 FYEKMQ (reference sequence). This CDR3 is CASSLGLESTDTQYF. The CDR3, as DNA: TGTGCCAGCAGCTTGGGACTAGAGAGCACAGATACGCAGTATTTT. The complete variable domain, with remaining parts taken from reference TRBV13 and TRBJ2-3, reads AAGVIQSPRHLIKEKRETATLKCYPIPRHDTVYWYQQGPGQDPQFLISFYEKMQSDKGSIPDRFSAQQFSDYHSELNMSSLELGDSALYFCASSLGLESTDTQYFGPGTRLTVL.

This clonotype has a count of ten or more. The rearrangement links TRBV6-9 to TRBJ2-3; D not resolved. The germline V gene has CDR1 MNHGY and CDR2 SVAAGI. V was cut by 4 bases and J by 0 bases, with 11 bases left in between. This CDR3 contains 15 residues. As DNA, the CDR3 is TGTGCCAGCAGTTCCAGACACGCTAGCACAGATACGCAGTATTTT. Translation: CASSSRHASTDTQYF.

The chain employs TRBV20-1 and TRBJ2-7; TRBD2 agrees at 7 bases. The CDR3 contains 18 residues. V gave up 6 bases and J gave up 1 base; unmatched junction bases: 21. Germline V CDR1 and CDR2: DFQATT, SNEGSKA (reference sequence). The chain's CDR3 is CSARGGGSSFVSSYEQYF. Written as DNA, the CDR3 is TGCAGTGCCCGGGGCGGCGGGAGTTCCTTCGTATCATCCTACGAGCAGTACTTC.

This clonotype was observed a handful of times. The chain recombines TRBV18 with TRBJ1-1; a weak D match, TRBD1 (5 bases). This CDR3 spans 17 amino acids. V dropped 0 bases and J dropped 5 bases, with 19 bases sitting between them. Germline-derived CDR1 and CDR2 are KGHSH and LQKENI. The CDR3 nucleotides read TGTGCCAGCTCACCACCGGGGGGGTCCCCTAAAATGACTGAAGCTTTCTTT. Translating it yields CASSPPGGSPKMTEAFF. Looking up the rest from reference TRBV18 and TRBJ1-1 gives the full variable domain: NAGVMQNPRHLVRRRGQEARLRCSPMKGHSHVYWYRQLPEEGLKFMVYLQKENIIDESGMPKERFSAEFPKEGPSILRIQQVVRGDSAAYFCASSPPGGSPKMTEAFFGQGTRLTVV.

V and J are TRBV5-1 and TRBJ1-2, with 12 bases fitting TRBD1. The trim removed 0 bases at V and 8 bases at J, leaving 5 bases unmatched. Germline CDR1 is SGHRS and CDR2 is YFSETQ. The CDR3 has 15 residues. Here the CDR3 reads CASSLGGDRGLGYTF. DNA for the CDR3: TGCGCCAGCAGCTTGGGCGGGGACAGGGGGCTCGGCTACACCTTC.

Of note for this clonotype: Just one base apart from a much larger clone, this may be a read error. The V gene is TRBV18, the J gene TRBJ2-7, with TRBD1 as a possible D gene (5 bases). This CDR3 is built from 13 residues. Germline CDR1 reads KGHSH; CDR2 reads LQKENI. Trimming left V 6 bases short and J 7 bases short, with 16 bases between. Here the CDR3 reads CASSRLKDTEQYF. For the CDR3, the DNA is TGTGCCAGCTCCCGCCTCAAGGACACTGAGCAGTACTTC.

J is TRBJ1-5 and V is TRBV19, with D hard to call. Per the germline V gene, CDR1 is LNHDA and CDR2 is SQIVND (reference sequence). Trimming stripped 5 bases from V and 7 bases from J, with 12 bases between. The CDR3 totals 13 residues. The CDR3 DNA reads TGTGCCAGTAGTGTCGCTCCGGGACAGCCCCAGCATTTT. Translating it yields CASSVAPGQPQHF.

This clonotype was seen ten or more times. This rearrangement joins TRBV12-3 or TRBV12-4 to TRBJ2-1; D might be TRBD1 or TRBD2, each matching 5 bases. Trimming removed 5 bases from V and 3 bases from J, with 14 bases in between. There are 15 residues in the CDR3. The DNA of the CDR3 is TGTGCCAGCAGTCGCCGGGACGGCATCTACAATGAGCAGTTCTTC. It translates to CASSRRDGIYNEQFF.

This clonotype has at least ten counts. This chain connects TRBV28 to TRBJ2-7; 11 nucleotides agree with TRBD1. J was trimmed by 3 bases and V by 0 bases; bases with no gene match: 1. This CDR3 is built from 15 residues. Germline V gene lookup returns CDR1 MDHEN and CDR2 SYDVKM. CDR3 nucleotides: TGTGCCAGCAGTTTATGGGGACAGGGGGTCTACGAGCAGTACTTC. This translates into CASSLWGQGVYEQYF.

This clonotype was seen many times. This rearrangement joins TRBV7-8 to TRBJ2-3; D gene uncertain. The germline V gene encodes CDR1 SGHVS and CDR2 FQNEAQ. The V end lost 0 bases, the J end lost 4 bases, and 8 bases lay between the germline ends. This CDR3 contains 14 residues. CDR3 sequence: CASSLAGWADTQYF. The CDR3 DNA reads TGTGCCAGCAGCTTAGCGGGGTGGGCAGATACGCAGTATTTT.

This clonotype came up once. CDR3 loop: CASSKGSMNTEAFF. The DNA for the CDR3 is TGTGCCAGCAGTAAGGGAAGCATGAACACTGAAGCTTTCTTT. This chain joins TRBV28 and TRBJ1-1; D gene ambiguous. V gave up 5 bases and J gave up 0 bases, with 10 bases separating them. The CDR3 length is 14 residues. The germline gives CDR1 MDHEN, CDR2 SYDVKM.